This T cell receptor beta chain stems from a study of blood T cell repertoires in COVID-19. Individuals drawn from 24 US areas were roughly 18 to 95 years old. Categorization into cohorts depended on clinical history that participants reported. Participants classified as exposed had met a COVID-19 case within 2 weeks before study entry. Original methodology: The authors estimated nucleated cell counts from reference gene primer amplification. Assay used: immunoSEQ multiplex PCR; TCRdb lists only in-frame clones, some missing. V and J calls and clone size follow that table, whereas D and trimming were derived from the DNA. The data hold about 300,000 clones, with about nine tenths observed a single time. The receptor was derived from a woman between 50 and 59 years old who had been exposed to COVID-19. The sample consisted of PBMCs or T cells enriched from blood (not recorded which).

The DNA for the CDR3 is TGTGCCAGCAGTTTATCCCAGGGGGCGGGGAACACTGAAGCTTTCTTT. Protein: CASSLSQGAGNTEAFF. This sequence joins TRBV28 and TRBJ1-1; 8 nucleotides line up with TRBD1. CDR1 and CDR2 from the germline V gene are MDHEN and SYDVKM. V was clipped by 1 base and J by 1 base; unmatched bases: 5. The CDR3 has 16 amino acids.